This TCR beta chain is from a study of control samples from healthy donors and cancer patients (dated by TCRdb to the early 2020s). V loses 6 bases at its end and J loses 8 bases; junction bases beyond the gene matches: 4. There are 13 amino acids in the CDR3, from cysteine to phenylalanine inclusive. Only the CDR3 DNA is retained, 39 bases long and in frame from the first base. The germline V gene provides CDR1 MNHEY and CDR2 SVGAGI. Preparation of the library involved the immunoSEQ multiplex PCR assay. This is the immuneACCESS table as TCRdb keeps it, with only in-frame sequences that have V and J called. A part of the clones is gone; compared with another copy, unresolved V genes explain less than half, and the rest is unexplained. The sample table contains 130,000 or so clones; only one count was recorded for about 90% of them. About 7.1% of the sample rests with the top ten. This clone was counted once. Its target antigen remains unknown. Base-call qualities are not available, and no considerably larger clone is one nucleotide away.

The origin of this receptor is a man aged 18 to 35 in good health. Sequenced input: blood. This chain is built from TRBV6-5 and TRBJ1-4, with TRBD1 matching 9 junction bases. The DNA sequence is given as TGTGCCAGCAGAGGGACAGGGCTCGAAAAACTGTTTTTT. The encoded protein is CASRGTGLEKLFF.